A selection of T cell receptor beta chains follows, all from one sample in a study of CD8+ T cells in alopecia areata. Assay: immunoSEQ multiplex PCR; the TCRdb copy retains only in-frame clones and omits some. The sample has 170,000 or so clones; approximately 62% are singletons. Sequencing was performed on CD4+ T cells sorted from blood, taken at week 0. Receptor source: a human donor with alopecia areata. The conserved cysteine and the conserved F or W are not part of the CDR3 here.

j_call,cdr3_length,v_call,cdr3_aa
TRBJ1-5,13,TRBV30,AWSLRQGKNQPQH
TRBJ2-2,14,TRBV9,ASSVGLSQGTGELF
TRBJ2-1,11,TRBV30,AWSVPSGDEQF
TRBJ2-7,13,TRBV2,ASSFDGTGVYEQY
TRBJ1-4,10,TRBV30,ASGGGNEKLF
TRBJ2-5,13,TRBV30,AWSPGGGWEETQY
TRBJ2-5,13,TRBV6-5,ASSSLAGGRETQY
TRBJ2-1,10,TRBV6-6,ASTNPEAKQF
TRBJ2-7,13,TRBV7-2,ASSSAGTGDYEQY
TRBJ2-3,12,TRBV30,AWRRGLSTDTQY
TRBJ2-5,13,TRBV30,AWSKRLPVTETQY
TRBJ1-5,13,TRBV7-2,ASSPEVISNQPQH
TRBJ2-5,10,TRBV29-1,SVEQTQETQY
TRBJ2-4,13,TRBV6-1,ASSEALRAKNIQY
TRBJ2-5,10,TRBV29-1,SVLQYQETQY
TRBJ1-2,13,TRBV25-1,ASSARTGTNYGYT
TRBJ2-3,13,TRBV11-2,ASSLDGVFPYTQY
TRBJ1-1,11,TRBV29-1,SVESGRGTEAF
TRBJ2-1,13,TRBV30,AWSQLLAGPNEQF
TRBJ2-1,12,TRBV14,ASSQDLGLYEQF
TRBJ1-1,10,TRBV29-1,STRTGGTEAF
TRBJ1-5,12,TRBV2,ATRPTASNQPQH
TRBJ2-7,12,TRBV6-5,ASSKQGNYDEQY
TRBJ1-1,14,TRBV5-1,ASSLELGAAELEAF
TRBJ2-7,11,TRBV4-3,ASSQGPGSGQY
TRBJ2-5,11,TRBV7-2,ASSLGARETQY
TRBJ2-1,13,TRBV7-3,ASSEQGGAFDEQF
TRBJ1-5,15,TRBV7-2,ASSQGSGTQLNQPQH
TRBJ1-2,14,TRBV30,AWSGTPTGSNYGYT
TRBJ2-2,14,TRBV25-1,ASRATGQAVPGELF
TRBJ1-4,14,TRBV7-2,ASSGPTGRVDEKLF
TRBJ1-2,15,TRBV5-6,ASTLTPVGALNYGYT
TRBJ2-3,13,TRBV7-2,ASSLAGRSTDTQY
TRBJ2-6,10,TRBV10-3,AISLGANVLT
TRBJ2-7,16,TRBV7-3,ASSPLPRLVLSSYEQY
TRBJ2-1,10,TRBV5-1,ASSLAGGEQF
TRBJ2-5,14,TRBV4-1,ASSPTGGPEKETQY
TRBJ2-5,15,TRBV10-3,AISESPAGAVGETQY
TRBJ2-7,9,TRBV28,AISQGYEQY
TRBJ2-3,12,TRBV2,ASSVDRGSDTQY
TRBJ2-5,12,TRBV19,ASSGQGGEETQY
TRBJ1-5,12,TRBV19,ASSITDSNQPQH
TRBJ2-7,13,TRBV10-3,AIRPRDRGPYEQY
TRBJ1-2,10,TRBV30,AWTTGSRGYT
TRBJ2-7,12,TRBV28,ASSLSGNSYEQY
TRBJ2-1,11,TRBV5-1,ASSPAETINKF
TRBJ1-5,12,TRBV29-1,SVATGGHNQPQH
TRBJ2-1,11,TRBV28,ASSLSRQGEQF
TRBJ1-5,14,TRBV19,ASSGRDRGYNQPQH
TRBJ1-1,12,TRBV7-2,ASSLAGGLAEAF
TRBJ2-1,12,TRBV5-1,AGALGGVDNEQF
TRBJ1-4,14,TRBV30,AWSATGYATNEKLF